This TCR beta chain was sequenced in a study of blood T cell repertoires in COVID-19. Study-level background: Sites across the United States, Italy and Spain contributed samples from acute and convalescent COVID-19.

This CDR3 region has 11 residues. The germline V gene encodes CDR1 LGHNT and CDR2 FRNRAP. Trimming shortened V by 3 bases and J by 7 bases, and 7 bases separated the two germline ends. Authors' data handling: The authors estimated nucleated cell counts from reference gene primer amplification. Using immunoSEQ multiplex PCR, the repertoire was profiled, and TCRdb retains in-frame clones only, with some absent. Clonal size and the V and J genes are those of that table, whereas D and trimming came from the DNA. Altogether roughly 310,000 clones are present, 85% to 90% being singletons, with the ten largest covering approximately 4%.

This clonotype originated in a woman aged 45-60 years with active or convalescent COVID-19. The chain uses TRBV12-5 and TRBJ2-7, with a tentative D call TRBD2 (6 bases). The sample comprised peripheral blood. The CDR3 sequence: CASGLSGEQYF. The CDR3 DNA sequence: TGTGCTAGTGGTTTAAGCGGGGAGCAGTACTTC.